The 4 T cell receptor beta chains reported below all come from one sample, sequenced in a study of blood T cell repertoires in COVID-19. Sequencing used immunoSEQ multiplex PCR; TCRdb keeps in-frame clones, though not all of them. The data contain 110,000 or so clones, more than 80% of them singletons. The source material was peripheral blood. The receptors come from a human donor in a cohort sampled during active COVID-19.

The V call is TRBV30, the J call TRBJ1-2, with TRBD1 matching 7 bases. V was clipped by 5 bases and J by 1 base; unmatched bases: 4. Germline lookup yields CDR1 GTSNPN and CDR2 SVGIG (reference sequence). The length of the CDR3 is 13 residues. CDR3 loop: CAWGTALNYGYTF. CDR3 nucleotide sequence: TGTGCCTGGGGGACAGCCCTTAACTATGGCTACACCTTC.

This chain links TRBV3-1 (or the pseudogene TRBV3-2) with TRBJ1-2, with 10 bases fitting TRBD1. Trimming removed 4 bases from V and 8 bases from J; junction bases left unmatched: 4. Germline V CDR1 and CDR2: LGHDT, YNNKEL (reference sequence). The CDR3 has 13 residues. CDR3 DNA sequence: TGTGCCAGCAGCCGTGGGACAGGGGAAGGCTACACCTTC. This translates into CASSRGTGEGYTF.

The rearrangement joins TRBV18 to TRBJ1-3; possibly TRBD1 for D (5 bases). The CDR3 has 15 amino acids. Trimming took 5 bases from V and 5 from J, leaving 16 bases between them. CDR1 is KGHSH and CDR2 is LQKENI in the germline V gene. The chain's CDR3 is CASSTDSQERNTIYF. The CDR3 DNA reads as TGTGCCAGCTCAACAGACAGCCAAGAAAGAAACACCATATATTTT. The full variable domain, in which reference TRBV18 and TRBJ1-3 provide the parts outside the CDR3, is NAGVMQNPRHLVRRRGQEARLRCSPMKGHSHVYWYRQLPEEGLKFMVYLQKENIIDESGMPKERFSAEFPKEGPSILRIQQVVRGDSAAYFCASSTDSQERNTIYFGEGSWLTVV.

The CDR3 reads CASSSRRGTPLAGAVETQYF. The DNA for the CDR3 is TGTGCCAGCAGCTCAAGACGGGGAACACCTCTAGCGGGAGCCGTCGAGACCCAGTACTTC. The chain uses TRBV3-1 (or the pseudogene TRBV3-2) and TRBJ2-5, with TRBD2 matching 10 bases. This CDR3 contains 20 residues. The germline CDR1 and CDR2 sequences are LGHDT and YNNKEL (reference sequence). The J segment lost 5 bases and the V segment lost 5 bases, leaving 23 bases of the junction unmatched.